This entry lists 25 T cell receptor beta chains sequenced from one sample in a study of shared clonotypes between healthy human individuals. Here immunoSEQ multiplex PCR was the method, and the copy in TCRdb shows in-frame clones only, minus some. The sample holds about 530,000 clones; roughly 95% are singletons and the top ten take approximately 0.06%. The sequencing sample was made of naive CD4+ T cells sorted from blood. Subset denoted: CD45RA+ positively selected. The source is a woman younger than 45 in good health.

The genes are TRBV30 and TRBJ1-5, with unresolved D. Germline V gives CDR1 GTSNPN, CDR2 SVGIG (reference sequence). The CDR3 runs to 13 residues. V was pared by 2 bases and J by 2 bases, with 7 bases between. CDR3 protein: CAWSPEGNQPQHF. The CDR3 DNA sequence: TGTGCCTGGAGTCCAGAGGGCAATCAGCCCCAGCATTTT.

This chain joins TRBV11-2 and TRBJ2-7, with D tentatively TRBD2 (5 bases). The V end lost 1 base, the J end lost 3 bases, and 13 bases lay between the germline ends. There are 15 residues in the CDR3. The germline V gene encodes CDR1 SGHAT and CDR2 FQNNGV. As DNA, the CDR3 is TGTGCCAGCAGCTTAGCTTGGGCAGGAGGCTACGAGCAGTACTTC. Amino acid sequence: CASSLAWAGGYEQYF. Drawing the rest from reference TRBV11-2 and TRBJ2-7, the complete variable domain is EAGVAQSPRYKIIEKRQSVAFWCNPISGHATLYWYQQILGQGPKLLIQFQNNGVVDDSQLPKDRFSAERLKGVDSTLKIQPAKLEDSAVYLCASSLAWAGGYEQYFGPGTRLTVT.

The J gene is TRBJ2-3, the V gene TRBV19, with 14 bases fitting TRBD2. The CDR3 totals 18 residues. V gave up 5 bases and J gave up 9 bases; unmatched junction bases: 16. The germline V gene encodes CDR1 LNHDA and CDR2 SQIVND (reference sequence). The CDR3 reads CASSWRTSGRQGKVTQYF. CDR3 DNA: TGTGCCAGTAGTTGGAGGACTAGCGGGAGGCAGGGGAAAGTCACGCAGTATTTT.

The V gene is TRBV18, the J gene TRBJ2-7; tentatively, D is TRBD2 (6 bases). The CDR3 extends over 16 amino acids. Looked up from germline, CDR1 is KGHSH and CDR2 is LQKENI. Deletions cut 2 bases from V and 1 base from J, with 15 bases between. The DNA of the CDR3 is TGTGCCAGCTCACCAGTCGGAGGGGCTGATTCCTACGAGCAGTACTTC. Protein sequence: CASSPVGGADSYEQYF.

Only one count was recorded for this clone. V is TRBV5-1 and J is TRBJ2-5; unclear D gene. In germline, CDR1 is SGHRS, CDR2 YFSETQ. V shed 0 bases and J shed 1 base, with 7 bases lying between them. This CDR3 is built from 14 residues. CDR3 sequence: CASSLDASQETQYF. The CDR3 DNA is TGCGCCAGCAGCTTGGACGCCAGCCAAGAGACCCAGTACTTC.

J is TRBJ1-4 and V is TRBV2; TRBD1 matches 7 bases. Germline V gives CDR1 SNHLY, CDR2 FYNNEI. Losses at the gene ends were 4 bases for V and 7 bases for J; bases not matched to a gene: 9. CDR3 length: 15 residues. CDR3 nucleotide sequence: TGTGCCAGCAGTGCCGCCGGGACAGAGGGTGAAAAACTGTTTTTT. Translation: CASSAAGTEGEKLFF.

CDR3 nucleotide sequence: TGTGCCGGTAGGATTCGGTCCAGCAATCAGCCCCAGCATTTT. Translation: CAGRIRSSNQPQHF. The rearrangement links TRBV21-1 to TRBJ1-5. TRBV21-1 is a documented pseudogene. The CDR3 extends over 14 amino acids.

The genes are TRBV9 and TRBJ2-2, with 10 nucleotides matching TRBD2. The germline V gene encodes CDR1 SGDLS and CDR2 YYNGEE. V shed 3 bases, J shed 10 bases, and the junction held 9 bases outside the gene matches. The CDR3 length is 15 residues. CDR3 bases: TGTGCCAGCAGCGGATCGGGACTAGCGTTCGAGGAGCTGTTTTTT. It encodes CASSGSGLAFEELFF.

The gene calls are TRBV6-5 and TRBJ1-5, with D uncertain. There are 16 residues in the CDR3. Germline values: CDR1 MNHEY, CDR2 SVGAGI. Trimming took 2 bases from V and 2 from J, leaving 13 bases between them. The CDR3 DNA is TGTGCCAGCAGTTACGCTTTGGTTGGGGGCAATCAGCCCCAGCATTTT. Translated: CASSYALVGGNQPQHF.

The CDR3 DNA is TGTGCCAGCAGTTACGTGGGCGACACTGAAGCTTTCTTT. Amino acids: CASSYVGDTEAFF. The gene calls are TRBV6-5 and TRBJ1-1; D gene ambiguous. This CDR3 region has 13 residues. The V and J ends lost 2 bases and 3 bases respectively, with 7 bases between them. Germline values: CDR1 MNHEY, CDR2 SVGAGI.

The chain employs TRBV4-1 and TRBJ2-5; D not resolved. The length of the CDR3 is 13 residues. Germline CDR1 MGHRA, CDR2 YSYEKL. The germline V and J ends were trimmed by 2 bases and 1 base, with 5 bases remaining between them. CDR3 bases: TGCGCCAGCAGCCAAAACGGCCAAGAGACCCAGTACTTC. This gives the protein CASSQNGQETQYF.

This CDR3 reads CASKGGTSGQETQYF. CDR3 nucleotides: TGTGCCAGCAAGGGAGGGACTAGCGGACAAGAGACCCAGTACTTC. The rearrangement uses TRBV27 and TRBJ2-5; 11 bases line up with TRBD2. The CDR3 sequence is 15 residues long. Trimming cost V 7 bases and J 2 bases; bases outside gene matches: 6. From germline, CDR1 is MNHEY and CDR2 SMNVEV (reference sequence).

The rearrangement joins TRBV10-3 to TRBJ1-5; D not certain. Per the germline V gene, CDR1 is ENHRY and CDR2 is SYGVKD. This CDR3 comprises 16 residues. Trimming pared 8 bases from V and 0 bases from J, leaving 17 bases between. CDR3 coding DNA: TGTGCCATCGCGTTAGGGTTTCCATATAGCAATCAGCCCCAGCATTTT. It encodes CAIALGFPYSNQPQHF.

This clone was detected once. The chain joins TRBV7-9 to TRBJ1-4; D remains unclear. V was cut by 5 bases and J by 8 bases, with 12 bases left in between. Germline V lookup: CDR1 SEHNR, CDR2 FQNEAQ (reference sequence). The CDR3 contains 13 residues. CDR3 in DNA: TGTGCCAGCAGCCCCCCCGCTGGGGAAAAACTGTTTTTT. It yields the protein CASSPPAGEKLFF.

The V and J genes are TRBV30 and TRBJ1-3; unclear D gene. Trimming removed 4 bases from V and 9 bases from J, with 22 bases in between. The CDR3 has 15 amino acids. From germline, CDR1 is GTSNPN and CDR2 SVGIG (reference sequence). The CDR3 reads CAWTLGWMEWGTIYF. The CDR3 DNA follows: TGTGCCTGGACCCTCGGGTGGATGGAGTGGGGCACCATATATTTT.

The CDR3 reads CASSLNGVDEQFF. The CDR3 DNA sequence: TGTGCCAGCAGCTTAAACGGGGTCGATGAGCAGTTCTTC. The chain uses TRBV7-3 and TRBJ2-1; tentative D call: TRBD2 (5 bases). Looked up from germline, CDR1 is SGHTA and CDR2 is FQGTGA. The V end was cut by 1 base, the J end by 8 bases, with 9 bases between. The CDR3 has 13 residues. Full variable domain (rest looked up from reference TRBV7-3 and TRBJ2-1): GAGVSQTPSNKVTEKGKYVELRCDPISGHTALYWYRQSLGQGPEFLIYFQGTGAADDSGLPNDRFFAVRPEGSVSTLKIQRTERGDSAVYLCASSLNGVDEQFFGPGTRLTVL.

CDR3 sequence: CASSFDSKAFF. The CDR3 DNA reads TGTGCCAGCAGCTTTGACTCTAAAGCTTTCTTT. The chain has TRBV5-6 and TRBJ1-1, with D uncertain. The CDR3 runs to 11 residues. Trimming removed 2 bases at V and 9 bases at J, with 8 bases between. The V gene's germline CDR1 is SGHDT and CDR2 YYEEEE.

This chain links TRBV5-4 with TRBJ1-2; a possible D gene is TRBD1 (6 bases). The CDR3 runs to 12 residues. V was trimmed by 4 bases and J by 4 bases, leaving 8 bases between them. Germline CDR1 and CDR2: SGHNT and YYREEE (reference sequence). CDR3 bases: TGTGCCAGCAGCGGGACACTCTATGGCTACACCTTC. Protein product: CASSGTLYGYTF. Complete variable domain (other parts from reference TRBV5-4 and TRBJ1-2): ETGVTQSPTHLIKTRGQQVTLRCSSQSGHNTVSWYQQALGQGPQFIFQYYREEENGRGNFPPRFSGLQFPNYSSELNVNALELDDSALYLCASSGTLYGYTFGSGTRLTVV.

The chain carries TRBV6-6 and TRBJ1-4, with D hard to call. The CDR3 length is 15 residues. Trimming stripped 6 bases from V and 3 bases from J, with 14 bases between. CDR1 MNHNY and CDR2 SVGAGI come from the germline V gene (reference sequence). CDR3 loop: CASSPRSGANEKLFF. The CDR3 nucleotides are TGTGCCAGCAGCCCCAGGTCTGGGGCTAATGAAAAACTGTTTTTT.

The chain joins TRBV4-1 to TRBJ1-5; a weak D match, TRBD1 (6 bases). The CDR3 is made up of 17 amino acids. The V end lost 0 bases, the J end lost 5 bases, and 17 bases lay between the germline ends. Germline CDR1 is MGHRA and CDR2 is YSYEKL. The CDR3 DNA is TGCGCCAGCAGCCAAGATGGGAGGGGCCAGGGGCATCAGCCCCAGCATTTT. It specifies CASSQDGRGQGHQPQHF.

This chain connects TRBV18 to TRBJ2-7; TRBD2 matches at 10 bases. Trimming cost V 2 bases and J 2 bases; bases outside gene matches: 3. This CDR3 spans 15 amino acids. Looked up from germline, CDR1 is KGHSH and CDR2 is LQKENI. CDR3 residues: CASSPIAGGTYEQYF. As DNA, the CDR3 is TGTGCCAGCTCACCAATAGCGGGAGGAACCTACGAGCAGTACTTC.

The V gene is TRBV5-4, the J gene TRBJ2-7; 11 nucleotides agree with TRBD2. The germline CDR1 and CDR2 sequences are SGHNT and YYREEE (reference sequence). V gave up 0 bases and J gave up 7 bases; unmatched junction bases: 9. The CDR3 contains 16 residues. CDR3 amino acids: CASSLGLLAGEREQYF. DNA for the CDR3: TGTGCCAGCAGCTTGGGTTTACTAGCGGGAGAGAGAGAGCAGTACTTC.

The gene calls are TRBV7-7 and TRBJ2-5; 8 bases are a match to TRBD1. The CDR3 is made up of 14 amino acids. After removal of 4 bases from V and 4 bases from J, the junction contained 5 bases not matched to a gene. The germline CDR1 and CDR2 sequences are SSHAT and FNYEAQ (reference sequence). The CDR3 coding sequence is TGTGCCAGCAGCTATACAGGGGGAGGAGAGACCCAGTACTTC. It is translated as CASSYTGGGETQYF.

The CDR3 DNA follows: TGTGCCAGCAGCAATATCAGGGGGCGTTTGTCTGGAAACACCATATATTTT. Translating it yields CASSNIRGRLSGNTIYF. This chain links TRBV11-2 with TRBJ1-3; 8 nucleotides line up with TRBD1. The CDR3 runs to 17 residues. The germline V gene has CDR1 SGHAT and CDR2 FQNNGV. J was trimmed by 1 base and V by 5 bases; bases with no gene match: 10.

The DNA for the CDR3 is TGTGCCAGCAGTTTTAGAGGGATAGATACGCAGTATTTT. It is translated as CASSFRGIDTQYF. The chain combines TRBV28 with TRBJ2-3; D possibly corresponds to TRBD2 (5 bases). Germline V gives CDR1 MDHEN, CDR2 SYDVKM. The CDR3 has 13 amino acids. V gave up 3 bases and J gave up 5 bases, with 9 bases separating them. Based on the CDR3 plus reference TRBV28 and TRBJ2-3, the full variable domain is DVKVTQSSRYLVKRTGEKVFLECVQDMDHENMFWYRQDPGLGLRLIYFSYDVKMKEKGDIPEGYSVSREKKERFSLILESASTNQTSMYLCASSFRGIDTQYFGPGTRLTVL.